This T cell receptor beta chain was sequenced during a study of T cell changes during pregnancy in multiple sclerosis. In its sample, this clone was seen once. TCRdb keeps only in-frame clones here, not all; method: immunoSEQ multiplex PCR. The profile shows 45,000 or so clones, 75% to 95% of them singletons. The CDR3 is 14 residues long. The V gene's germline CDR1 is SGHRS and CDR2 YFSETQ. Trimming shortened V by 1 base and J by 7 bases, and 12 bases separated the two germline ends. Sequencing was performed on CD8+ T cells from peripheral blood mononuclear cells, taken after pregnancy. The V gene is TRBV5-1, the J gene TRBJ2-1; D gene ambiguous. This receptor was identified in a female donor with multiple sclerosis, enrolled in a pregnancy study. CDR3 in amino acids: CASSLPPSPNEQFF. The CDR3, as DNA: TGCGCCAGCAGCTTGCCCCCGAGCCCTAATGAGCAGTTCTTC.